This T cell receptor beta chain is drawn from a study of shared clonotypes between healthy human individuals. General study results and limits: Represented diversity (both genetic and exposure-history) was limited by the small number of donors. Clonotype sharing across donors was expected to vary with sequencing depth. Estimated clonotype richness was generally higher in naive than memory subsets.

Trimming took 0 bases from V and 2 from J, leaving 14 bases between them. CDR1 is MNHEY and CDR2 is SVGAGI in the germline V gene. The CDR3 totals 16 residues. A note on this clone: Antigen unknown.

Authors' data handling: Filtering differed since immunoSEQ provided only junctions, with no quality scores. The repertoire was sequenced with immunoSEQ multiplex PCR; TCRdb's copy has only in-frame clones and lacks some. That table furnishes V, J and clone size, whereas the DNA furnished D and trimming. The table records approximately 2.5 million clones, 80% to 95% of them present only once. The origin of this receptor is a man in his late teens or twenties in good health. Some clones in this sample may be carry-over from other donors' samples. Sequenced sample: naive CD4+ T cells from PBMCs. Subset denoted: CD45RA+ positively selected. The chain joins TRBV6-5 to TRBJ2-7; D is perhaps TRBD1 or TRBD2 (5 bases each). The CDR3 DNA sequence: TGTGCCAGCAGTTACTCCCGGCAGGGAGTAACCTACGAGCAGTACTTC. This encodes CASSYSRQGVTYEQYF.